This TCR beta chain was sequenced during a study of Graves' ophthalmopathy and Graves' hyperthyroidism. Broader study findings: The model predicted ophthalmopathy progression with around 69% sensitivity and around 74% specificity.

V was cut by 5 bases and J by 3 bases, with 10 bases left in between. The CDR3 is 13 residues long. This clonotype has a count of ten or more. Its cognate antigen is unknown. The hyperthyroidism patients, aged 18 to 65, had been newly diagnosed, with under 2 months' duration. Ineligible for inclusion were patients with other autoimmune diseases, uncontrolled infections, pregnancy or lactation. RNA transcripts were the template, and TCR beta CDR3 regions were amplified from them. The authors performed first-round RT-PCR with HTBI primers and then a second-round multiplex PCR. TCRdb itself ran the multiplex PCR reads through MiXCR, one entry per CDR3 protein. The data show approximately 410,000 distinct CDR3 sequences, with 15% seen just once and 5.5% to 7% held by the top ten.

V gene TRBV12-3 or TRBV12-4 combines with J gene TRBJ1-1, with D uncertain. Source material: peripheral blood. The source of this sequence is a woman between 18 and 30 years old with stable Graves' hyperthyroidism. The CDR3 protein is CASSPGEYTEAFF. In nucleotides, the CDR3 is TGTGCCAGCAGTCCCGGAGAGTACACTGAAGCTTTCTTT.